These 19 T cell receptor beta chains were all obtained from the same sample, sequenced in a study of blood T cell repertoires in COVID-19. Repertoires were generated with immunoSEQ multiplex PCR, while TCRdb's copy carries only in-frame clones and drops some. The sample lists 90,000 to 100,000 clones, approximately 87% seen once, with 15% in the top ten. Sequencing used peripheral blood. These receptors all stem from a human donor in a cohort sampled during active COVID-19.

The V call is TRBV6-5, the J call TRBJ1-6; 11 positions match TRBD1. V trimming: 7 bases; J trimming: 7 bases; junction bases outside the gene matches: 6. The germline V gene encodes CDR1 MNHEY and CDR2 SVGAGI. CDR3 length equals 15 residues. CDR3 loop: CASTRTGGKNSPLHF. The CDR3 bases are TGTGCCAGCACTCGGACAGGGGGCAAGAATTCACCCCTCCACTTT.

The genes are TRBV4-2 and TRBJ2-4; tentatively, D is TRBD2 (6 bases). This CDR3 region has 13 residues. V gave up 0 bases and J gave up 14 bases, with 14 bases separating them. The germline gives CDR1 LGHNA, CDR2 YNFKEQ. The DNA for the CDR3 is TGTGCCAGCAGCCAAGAGGCACGGGAGTCGGAGTACTTC. This translates into CASSQEARESEYF.

V and J are TRBV18 and TRBJ2-5; D might be TRBD1 (5 bases). The CDR3 has 14 amino acids. The V gene's germline CDR1 is KGHSH and CDR2 LQKENI. The V end lost 0 bases, the J end lost 1 base, and 6 bases lay between the germline ends. The chain's CDR3 is CASSPPGVQETQYF. In nucleotides, the CDR3 is TGTGCCAGCTCACCACCAGGGGTCCAAGAGACCCAGTACTTC.

This clone appeared a few times. The chain uses TRBV29-1 and TRBJ2-7; 7 positions agree with TRBD1. Germline CDR1 reads SQVTM; CDR2 reads ANQGSEA. The CDR3 spans 11 residues. V dropped 5 bases and J dropped 3; count of bases not matched to a gene: 1. The CDR3 here is CSVRDSYEQYF. The CDR3 DNA follows: TGCAGCGTTAGGGACAGCTACGAGCAGTACTTC.

This sequence joins TRBV4-1 and TRBJ1-3; 8 bases line up with TRBD1. V gave up 3 bases and J gave up 2 bases; unmatched junction bases: 3. The CDR3 spans 15 residues. Germline values: CDR1 MGHRA, CDR2 YSYEKL. The CDR3 region has the DNA TGCGCCAGCAGCCAGGAGGACAGGGCTGGAAACACCATATATTTT. This encodes CASSQEDRAGNTIYF.

The CDR3 sequence: CASSLDGANEKLFF. In nucleotides, the CDR3 is TGCGCCAGCAGCTTGGACGGGGCTAATGAAAAACTGTTTTTT. The chain combines TRBV5-1 with TRBJ1-4; D unresolved. Per the germline V gene, CDR1 is SGHRS and CDR2 is YFSETQ. CDR3 size: 14 residues. V was shortened by 0 bases and J by 3 bases, with 6 bases between the two germline ends.

This chain links TRBV5-6 with TRBJ1-2, with 7 bases that match TRBD1. Trimming removed 4 bases from V and 4 bases from J; junction bases left unmatched: 7. In germline, CDR1 is SGHDT, CDR2 YYEEEE. The CDR3 extends over 14 amino acids. CDR3 in amino acids: CASSVTGQSYGYTF. In nucleotides, the CDR3 is TGTGCCAGCAGCGTAACGGGACAGTCCTATGGCTACACCTTC.

The V call is TRBV5-6, the J call TRBJ2-3; 10 bases agree with TRBD2. This CDR3 region has 16 residues. Germline trimming cut 2 bases from V and 3 bases from J; bases unmatched to any gene: 6. CDR1 and CDR2 (germline): SGHDT, YYEEEE. The CDR3 DNA is TGTGCCAGCAGCTTTTTTCTGGGACTAGCGACAGATACGCAGTATTTT. Encoded protein: CASSFFLGLATDTQYF.

The V gene is TRBV24-1, the J gene TRBJ2-7; 7 positions match TRBD2. Per germline, CDR1 KGHDR and CDR2 SFDVKD. The J segment lost 6 bases and the V segment lost 4 bases, leaving 2 bases of the junction unmatched. This CDR3 has 12 amino acids. The CDR3 DNA reads TGTGCCACCAGTGACCCGGGAGGCGAGCAGTACTTC. It specifies CATSDPGGEQYF.

V usage is TRBV5-1 and J usage is TRBJ2-3, with 11 bases matching TRBD1. Germline CDR1 reads SGHRS; CDR2 reads YFSETQ. Trimming at V came to 6 bases and at J to 4 bases, leaving 7 bases not matched to a gene. CDR3 size: 15 residues. The CDR3 region is CASTRTGGYADTQYF. Here the CDR3 DNA reads TGCGCCAGCACTAGGACAGGGGGCTATGCAGATACGCAGTATTTT.

This sequence joins TRBV6-2 or TRBV6-3 and TRBJ1-6; 7 nucleotides line up with TRBD1. The germline V gene encodes CDR1 MNHEY and CDR2 SVGEGT. The CDR3 loop spans 17 amino acids. V was pared by 5 bases and J by 2 bases, with 9 bases of the junction left unmatched. The CDR3 region is CASSQLGQGAYNSPLHF. The CDR3 bases are TGTGCCAGCAGTCAACTCGGGCAGGGGGCCTATAATTCACCCCTCCACTTT.

The V and J genes are TRBV7-2 and TRBJ1-2; 9 positions match TRBD1. Per the germline V gene, CDR1 is SGHTA and CDR2 is FQGNSA. The CDR3 consists of 16 residues. The V and J ends lost 0 bases and 1 base, in that order; junction bases with no gene match: 3. The chain's CDR3 is CASSLAGTGHNYGYTF. The DNA of the CDR3 is TGTGCCAGCAGCTTAGCCGGGACAGGGCATAACTATGGCTACACCTTC.

The J gene is TRBJ2-1, the V gene TRBV2; 11 nucleotides match TRBD2. Trimming cost V 3 bases and J 4 bases; bases outside gene matches: 11. The CDR3 has 18 residues. Germline CDR1 and CDR2: SNHLY and FYNNEI. The CDR3 protein is CASSERGSGRAGYNEQFF. The CDR3 DNA is TGTGCCAGCAGTGAGAGGGGTAGCGGGAGGGCCGGTTACAATGAGCAGTTCTTC.

The V call is TRBV6-5, the J call TRBJ2-4; 9 bases map to TRBD1. Germline values: CDR1 MNHEY, CDR2 SVGAGI. This CDR3 has 16 residues. V was pared by 0 bases and J by 7 bases, with 7 bases of the junction left unmatched. The CDR3 loop reads CASSYSGTGPQNIQYF. The DNA of the CDR3 is TGTGCCAGCAGTTACTCGGGGACAGGGCCCCAGAACATTCAGTACTTC.

The chain couples TRBV27 to TRBJ2-7, with TRBD2 matching 7 bases. The CDR3 is 15 residues long. Germline CDR1 reads MNHEY; CDR2 reads SMNVEV (reference sequence). Germline trimming cut 1 base from V and 3 bases from J; bases unmatched to any gene: 6. CDR3 sequence: CASSLYSAGFYEQYF. CDR3 coding DNA: TGTGCCAGCAGTTTATACTCAGCGGGATTCTACGAGCAGTACTTC.

This clone was picked up a small number of times. The chain joins TRBV6-2 or TRBV6-3 to TRBJ2-5; a possible D gene is TRBD1 (5 bases). This CDR3 spans 17 amino acids. Germline V gene data show CDR1 as MNHEY and CDR2 as SVGEGT. V shed 0 bases and J shed 3 bases, with 17 bases lying between them. The DNA of the CDR3 is TGTGCCAGCAGTTACTCGACCTGGGTGGCAGGGAAAGAGACCCAGTACTTC. Translating it yields CASSYSTWVAGKETQYF.

The rearrangement links TRBV27 to TRBJ2-2; D gene ambiguous. V was trimmed by 5 bases and J by 6 bases, leaving 10 bases between them. CDR1 and CDR2 (germline): MNHEY, SMNVEV (reference sequence). This CDR3 is built from 13 residues. The CDR3: CASSPNFAGELFF. CDR3 DNA: TGTGCCAGCAGTCCCAATTTTGCCGGGGAGCTGTTTTTT.

For this clone: One end of the junction varies from germline; a read error may be responsible. This rearrangement joins TRBV7-7 to TRBJ2-1; 8 bases fit TRBD2. The CDR3 contains 13 residues. Germline CDR1 and CDR2: SSHAT and FNYEAQ (reference sequence). The CDR3 reads CASSLTRGVEQFF. The CDR3 nucleotides are TGTGCTAGCAGCTTAACGCGGGGGGTTGAGCAGTTCTTC. The variable domain in full, with the rest retrieved from reference TRBV7-7 and TRBJ2-1, is GAGVSQSPRYKVTKRGQDVTLRCDPISSHATLYWYQQALGQGPEFLTYFNYEAQPDKSGLPSDRFSAERPEGSISTLTIQRTEQRDSAMYRCASSLTRGVEQFFGPGTRLTVL.

A few counts support this clone. The chain carries TRBV3-1 (or the pseudogene TRBV3-2) and TRBJ2-5; 7 positions match TRBD2. The germline V gene encodes CDR1 LGHDT and CDR2 YNNKEL (reference sequence). The length of the CDR3 is 13 residues. V gave up 4 bases and J gave up 6 bases; unmatched junction bases: 5. The CDR3 reads CASSRPGRQTQYF. CDR3 DNA: TGTGCCAGCAGCCGCCCCGGGAGGCAGACCCAGTACTTC.